This T cell receptor (beta chain) was recorded in a study of T-cell reconstitution after alpha-beta-depleted transplantation in children. Germline CDR1 LGHNA, CDR2 YNFKEQ. The V and J ends lost 8 bases and 0 bases respectively, with 17 bases between them. There are 17 residues in the CDR3. Unique molecular identifiers were built into the TCRbeta library. TCRdb recomputed calls from the PCR reads with MiXCR, one row per CDR3 protein. Here the sample spans some 280,000 distinct CDR3 sequences, nearly 10% being singletons. The chain employs TRBV4-2 and TRBJ2-6; a weak D match, TRBD2 (6 bases). The sample here was PBMCs from the stem cell graft donor, taken from the stem cell graft. The receptor comes from a human donor who donated a stem cell graft to a child with SCID. In DNA form, the CDR3 reads TGTGCCAGCGGCTCGGGGGACCTCAACTCTGGGGCCAACGTCCTGACTTTC. The encoded protein is CASGSGDLNSGANVLTF.